The entry below describes one T cell receptor (beta chain). Here immunoSEQ multiplex PCR was the method, and the copy in TCRdb shows in-frame clones only, minus some. Altogether 70,000 to 95,000 clones are present, 75% to 90% being singletons, with the ten largest covering under 3%. The entry originates in a study of T cell responses to AZD1222 COVID-19 vaccine. This CDR3 region has 16 residues. Looked up from germline, CDR1 is SEHNR and CDR2 is FQNEAQ (reference sequence). V trimming: 4 bases; J trimming: 4 bases; junction bases outside the gene matches: 11. Second-dose groups at about 4 or about 12 weeks were pooled.

This TCR came from an adult who received the AZD1222 COVID-19 vaccine. Sample: peripheral blood, taken 28 days after the second AZD1222 dose. This chain connects TRBV7-9 to TRBJ1-2; 8 nucleotides line up with TRBD1. CDR3 sequence (DNA): TGTGCCAGCAGCTCGCACCTAGGGGACAGGCCCTATGGCTACACCTTC. Translation gives CASSSHLGDRPYGYTF.